This T cell receptor beta chain was sequenced during a study of T cells after yellow fever vaccination. TCRdb re-derived calls from the 5' RACE reads in MiXCR, one entry per CDR3 protein. The sample lists a few hundred thousand distinct CDR3 sequences; 6.9% were seen once. The CDR3 spans 13 residues. Per germline, CDR1 SGHVS and CDR2 FQNEAQ. Trimming pared 2 bases from V and 4 bases from J, leaving 7 bases between. This sequence originates from a man aged 25 to 45 who received the YFV17D yellow fever vaccine. The sample in question was CD4+ T cells sorted from PBMCs, obtained 15 days after the yellow fever booster vaccination. This chain connects TRBV7-8 to TRBJ2-3; D unresolved. The CDR3 protein is CASSLYRADTQYF. DNA for the CDR3: TGTGCCAGCAGCTTATATCGCGCAGATACGCAGTATTTT.